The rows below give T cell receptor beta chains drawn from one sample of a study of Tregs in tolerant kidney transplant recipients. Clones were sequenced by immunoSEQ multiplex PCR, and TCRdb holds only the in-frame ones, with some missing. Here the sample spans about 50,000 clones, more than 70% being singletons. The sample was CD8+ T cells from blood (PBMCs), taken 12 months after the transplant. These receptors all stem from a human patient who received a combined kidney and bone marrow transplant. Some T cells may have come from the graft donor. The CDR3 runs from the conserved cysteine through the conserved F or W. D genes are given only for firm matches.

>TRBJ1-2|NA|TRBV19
CASSTGGGAPYGYTF
TGTGCCAGTAGTACTGGAGGGGGGGCTCCCTATGGCTACACCTTC
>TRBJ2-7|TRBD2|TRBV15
CATSSLQSGMITYEQYF
TGTGCCACCAGCTCCCTCCAGAGCGGGATGATTACCTACGAGCAGTACTTC
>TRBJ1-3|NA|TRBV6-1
CASSERVVGGYYSGNTIYF
TGTGCCAGCAGTGAAAGGGTCGTGGGAGGGTACTACTCTGGAAACACCATATATTTT
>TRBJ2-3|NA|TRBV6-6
CASSYGRDTQYF
TGTGCCAGCAGTTACGGCAGGGATACGCAGTATTTT
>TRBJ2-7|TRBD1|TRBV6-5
CASSYTRTGGVYEQYF
TGTGCCAGCAGTTATACTAGGACAGGGGGCGTCTACGAGCAGTACTTC
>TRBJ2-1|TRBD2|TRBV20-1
CSARRGNEQFF
TGCAGTGCTAGGCGGGGGAATGAGCAGTTCTTC
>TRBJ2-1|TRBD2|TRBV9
CASSHNKLPAPGLAGDEQFF
TGTGCCAGCAGCCACAACAAACTACCGGCTCCGGGACTAGCGGGGGACGAGCAGTTCTTC
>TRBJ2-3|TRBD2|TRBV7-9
CASSPRDRGGPADTQYF
TGTGCCAGCAGCCCGAGAGATCGGGGGGGCCCAGCAGATACGCAGTATTTT
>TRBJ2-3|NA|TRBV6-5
CASSGGSGTDTQYF
TGTGCCAGCAGTGGGGGGTCCGGGACAGATACGCAGTATTTT
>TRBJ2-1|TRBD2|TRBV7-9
CASSLALREDEQFF
TGTGCCAGCAGCTTAGCGTTACGGGAGGATGAGCAGTTCTTC
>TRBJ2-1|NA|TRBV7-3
CASSPSRNGEQFF
TGTGCCAGCAGCCCTTCTAGAAATGGTGAGCAGTTCTTC